One sample yielded the 13 T cell receptor beta chains listed below, sequenced in a study of type 1 regulatory T cells. TCRdb independently ran MiXCR on the reads; one entry per CDR3 protein. The sample consists of around 19,000 distinct CDR3 sequences, around 9.6% of them appearing once. Sequenced material: CD4+ T cells, either the whole sample or a sorted fraction (not recorded which). These receptors all come from a human donor in good health.

This clonotype was recorded a few times. This chain links TRBV4-2 with TRBJ2-7; 9 positions agree with TRBD2. The junction had 6 bases not matched to a gene; V was cut back by 0 bases and J by 3 bases. CDR1 is LGHNA and CDR2 is YNFKEQ in the germline V gene. The CDR3 has 16 amino acids. The CDR3 nucleotides are TGTGCCAGCAGCCAAGATGGGGCTAGCGGGAACTACGAGCAGTACTTC. Protein sequence: CASSQDGASGNYEQYF.

The chain has TRBV7-8 and TRBJ1-2; no reliable D call. V was cut by 0 bases and J by 5 bases, with 16 bases left in between. The V gene's germline CDR1 is SGHVS and CDR2 FQNEAQ. The CDR3 totals 16 residues. As DNA, the CDR3 is TGTGCCAGCAGCTTAGCCAATTCGAAGGGAATATATGGCTACACCTTC. As protein: CASSLANSKGIYGYTF.

Ten or more counts support this clonotype. The chain recombines TRBV5-1 with TRBJ1-2, with D tentatively TRBD1 (6 bases). CDR1 is SGHRS, CDR2 YFSETQ, per germline. V dropped 4 bases and J dropped 3 bases, with 13 bases sitting between them. This CDR3 has 14 residues. The CDR3 nucleotides are TGCGCCAGCAGCCCTGGGGGGGCGGACTATGGCTACACCTTC. Residues: CASSPGGADYGYTF. Based on the CDR3 plus reference TRBV5-1 and TRBJ1-2, the full variable domain is KAGVTQTPRYLIKTRGQQVTLSCSPISGHRSVSWYQQTPGQGLQFLFEYFSETQRNKGNFPGRFSGRQFSNSRSEMNVSTLELGDSALYLCASSPGGADYGYTFGSGTRLTVV.

This clonotype ranks as medium-sized. The rearrangement links TRBV6-2 or TRBV6-3 to TRBJ2-6; tentatively, D is TRBD2 (5 bases). The germline CDR1 and CDR2 sequences are MNHEY and SVGEGT. There are 15 residues in the CDR3. V lost 2 bases and J lost 2, with 7 bases in between. CDR3 in amino acids: CASSYNSAGANVLTF. CDR3 DNA: TGTGCCAGCAGTTACAATAGCGCTGGGGCCAACGTCCTGACTTTC.

The chain joins TRBV7-8 to TRBJ2-5; D ambiguous. V was trimmed by 5 bases and J by 4 bases, leaving 8 bases between them. The CDR3 is 12 amino acids. Germline CDR1 SGHVS, CDR2 FQNEAQ. CDR3 nucleotides: TGTGCCAGCAGCAGGGCGGTAGAGACCCAGTACTTC. Translated, it gives CASSRAVETQYF.

The table lists this clonotype with many counts. The rearrangement joins TRBV7-2 to TRBJ2-2; tentatively, D is TRBD1 (5 bases). V lost 7 bases to trimming and J lost 7 bases, with 13 bases between them. Per germline, CDR1 SGHTA and CDR2 FQGNSA. The CDR3 extends over 13 amino acids. Here the CDR3 DNA reads TGTGCCAGCATCCCCTCAGGGATCGGGGAGCTGTTTTTT. This sequence encodes CASIPSGIGELFF.

This clonotype was seen at least ten times. The chain combines TRBV11-2 with TRBJ1-5; D remains ambiguous. Germline V gives CDR1 SGHAT, CDR2 FQNNGV. CDR3 length: 13 amino acids. The V end was cut by 2 bases, the J end by 7 bases, with 9 bases between. The CDR3, as DNA: TGTGCCAGCAGCTTACATGGACGGCAGCCCCAGCATTTT. Residues: CASSLHGRQPQHF.

This clonotype came up a few times. The chain carries TRBV20-1 and TRBJ2-1; D possibly corresponds to TRBD2 (5 bases). Trimming left V 0 bases short and J 6 bases short, with 15 bases between. Germline V lookup: CDR1 DFQATT, CDR2 SNEGSKA (reference sequence). The length of the CDR3 is 15 residues. DNA for the CDR3: TGCAGTGCTAGAGATCATTCGGCTAGCAGCAATGAGCAGTTCTTC. Amino acids: CSARDHSASSNEQFF.

The chain uses TRBV18 and TRBJ2-7; 11 bases line up with TRBD1. The V gene's germline CDR1 is KGHSH and CDR2 LQKENI. The ends lost 3 bases at V and 2 bases at J; junction bases unmatched: 3. This CDR3 region has 15 residues. Here the CDR3 reads CASSPTGQGAYEQYF. The CDR3, as DNA: TGTGCCAGCTCACCGACGGGACAGGGGGCCTACGAGCAGTACTTC.

This clonotype was recorded at least ten times. The chain carries TRBV27 and TRBJ1-6, with a possible D match to TRBD1 (5 bases). V was pared by 6 bases and J by 7 bases, with 10 bases between. The CDR3 extends over 13 amino acids. Germline CDR1 and CDR2: MNHEY and SMNVEV (reference sequence). The CDR3 DNA sequence: TGTGCCAGCAGACGACAGCCCAATTCACCCCTCCACTTT. Its protein is CASRRQPNSPLHF.

This clonotype was seen a few times. V usage is TRBV7-3 and J usage is TRBJ2-2; 7 bases fit TRBD2. V lost 0 bases and J lost 7; bases outside the gene matches: 8. The CDR3 is 16 residues long. Germline lookup yields CDR1 SGHTA and CDR2 FQGTGA. Written as DNA, the CDR3 is TGTGCCAGCAGCTTAACGTTGGCGGGAGTTCGCGGGGAGCTGTTTTTT. It is translated as CASSLTLAGVRGELFF.

By share, this clonotype counts as medium-sized. J is TRBJ2-7 and V is TRBV30; the D is unclear. The CDR3 covers 12 residues. Germline V gene lookup returns CDR1 GTSNPN and CDR2 SVGIG (reference sequence). V shed 0 bases and J shed 6 bases, with 9 bases lying between them. CDR3 bases: TGTGCCTGGAGTGTATCTCGGGTCGAGCAGTACTTC. This gives the protein CAWSVSRVEQYF. Full variable domain (remainder filled in from reference TRBV30 and TRBJ2-7): SQTIHQWPATLVQPVGSPLSLECTVEGTSNPNLYWYRQAAGRGLQLLFYSVGIGQISSEVPQNLSASRPQDRQFILSSKKLLLSDSGFYLCAWSVSRVEQYFGPGTRLTVT.

This clonotype has a count of ten or more. The rearrangement joins TRBV20-1 to TRBJ2-6, with 8 bases fitting TRBD1. The trim removed 5 bases at V and 2 bases at J, leaving 8 bases unmatched. Per the germline V gene, CDR1 is DFQATT and CDR2 is SNEGSKA (reference sequence). This CDR3 is built from 16 residues. The CDR3 loop is CSAGTGGKTGANVLTF. In nucleotides, the CDR3 is TGCAGTGCTGGTACAGGGGGGAAGACTGGGGCCAACGTCCTGACTTTC.